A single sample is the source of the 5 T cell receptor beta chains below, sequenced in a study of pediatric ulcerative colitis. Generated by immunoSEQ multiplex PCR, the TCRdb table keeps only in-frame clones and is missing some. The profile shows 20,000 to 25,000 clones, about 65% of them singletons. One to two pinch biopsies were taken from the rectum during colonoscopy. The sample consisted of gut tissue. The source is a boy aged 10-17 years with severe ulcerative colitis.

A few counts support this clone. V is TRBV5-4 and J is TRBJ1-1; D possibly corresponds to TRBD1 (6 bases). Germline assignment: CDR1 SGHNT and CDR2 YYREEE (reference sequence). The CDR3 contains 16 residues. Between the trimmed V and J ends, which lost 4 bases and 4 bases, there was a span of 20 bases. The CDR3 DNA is TGTGCCAGCAGCCGTCCCCTAGGGGGATCCTTCACTGAAGCTTTCTTT. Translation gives CASSRPLGGSFTEAFF.

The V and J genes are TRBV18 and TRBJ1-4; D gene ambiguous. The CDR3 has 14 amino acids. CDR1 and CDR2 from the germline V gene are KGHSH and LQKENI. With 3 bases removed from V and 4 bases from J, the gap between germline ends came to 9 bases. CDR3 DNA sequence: TGTGCCAGCTCACCCGACGGAGGTAATGAAAAACTGTTTTTT. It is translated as CASSPDGGNEKLFF.

CDR3 residues: CASSVGGGPYNEQFF. CDR3 nucleotide sequence: TGCGCCAGCAGTGTGGGAGGGGGCCCTTACAATGAGCAGTTCTTC. This sequence joins TRBV10-1 and TRBJ2-1; D might be TRBD1 or TRBD2, each matching 7 bases. The CDR3 has 15 amino acids. V dropped 4 bases and J dropped 4 bases, with 14 bases sitting between them. Germline values: CDR1 WNHNN, CDR2 SYGVQD (reference sequence).

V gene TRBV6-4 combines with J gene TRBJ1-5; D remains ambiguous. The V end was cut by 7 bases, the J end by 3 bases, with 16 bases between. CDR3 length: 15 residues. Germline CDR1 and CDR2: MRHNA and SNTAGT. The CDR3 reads CASKVSYRPNQPQHF. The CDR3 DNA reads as TGTGCCAGCAAGGTAAGTTACCGCCCCAATCAGCCCCAGCATTTT.

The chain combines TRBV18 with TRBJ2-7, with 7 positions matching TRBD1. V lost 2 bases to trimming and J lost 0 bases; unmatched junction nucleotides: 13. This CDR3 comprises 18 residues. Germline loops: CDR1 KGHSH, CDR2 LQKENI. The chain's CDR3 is CASSPRTGGSRGSYEQYF. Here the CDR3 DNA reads TGTGCCAGCTCACCAAGGACAGGAGGTAGTAGGGGCTCCTACGAGCAGTACTTC.